This TCR beta chain stems from a study of blood T cell repertoires in COVID-19. Overall study context: Whether acute or convalescent, the COVID-19 samples came from the United States, Italy and Spain.

Assay: immunoSEQ multiplex PCR; the TCRdb copy retains only in-frame clones and omits some. The sample lists about 500,000 clones, 89% seen once, with roughly 1% in the top ten. The sequence was collected from a man between 18 and 29 years old with COVID-19, enrolled during active disease. The sample consisted of peripheral blood.

CDR3 nucleotides: TGTGCCAGCAGTCTCGACGGGACAGATGGATCCCTTTCTGGCTACACCTTC. As protein: CASSLDGTDGSLSGYTF. The chain has TRBV28 and TRBJ1-2; TRBD1 matches 7 bases. V lost 5 bases, J lost 7 bases, and 19 bases stayed unmatched. The CDR3 is made up of 17 amino acids. Looked up from germline, CDR1 is MDHEN and CDR2 is SYDVKM.